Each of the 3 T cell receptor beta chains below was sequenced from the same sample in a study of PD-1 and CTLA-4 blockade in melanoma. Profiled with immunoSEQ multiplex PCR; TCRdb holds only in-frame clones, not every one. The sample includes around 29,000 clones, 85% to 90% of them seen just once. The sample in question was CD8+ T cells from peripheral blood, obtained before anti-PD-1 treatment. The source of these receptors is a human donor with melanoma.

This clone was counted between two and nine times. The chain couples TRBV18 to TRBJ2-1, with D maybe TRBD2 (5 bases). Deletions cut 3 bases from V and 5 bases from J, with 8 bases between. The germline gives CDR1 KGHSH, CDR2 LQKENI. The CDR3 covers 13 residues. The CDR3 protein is CASSPVGDNEQFF. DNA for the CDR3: TGTGCCAGCTCACCCGTCGGGGACAATGAGCAGTTCTTC.

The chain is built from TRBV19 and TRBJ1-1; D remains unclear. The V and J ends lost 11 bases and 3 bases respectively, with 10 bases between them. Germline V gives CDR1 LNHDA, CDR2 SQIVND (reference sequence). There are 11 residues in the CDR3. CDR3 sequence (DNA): TGTGCCTCTGCCAGTGACACTGAAGCTTTCTTT. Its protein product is CASASDTEAFF.

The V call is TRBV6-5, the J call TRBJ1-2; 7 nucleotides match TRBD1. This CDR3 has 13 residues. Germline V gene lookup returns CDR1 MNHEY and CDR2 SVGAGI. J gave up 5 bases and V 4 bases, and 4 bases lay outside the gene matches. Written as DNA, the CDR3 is TGTGCCAGCAGTTTGGGGACAGCGTATGGCTACACCTTC. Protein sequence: CASSLGTAYGYTF.